This T cell receptor beta chain was sequenced in a study of blood T cell repertoires in COVID-19. Study at large: Some COVID-19 samples were acute and others convalescent; all came from the United States, Italy and Spain.

The CDR3 contains 11 residues. Trimming shortened V by 5 bases and J by 8 bases, and 7 bases separated the two germline ends. Only in-frame clones appear in the TCRdb table, and some are missing; sequencing was by immunoSEQ multiplex PCR. The table includes 230,000 or so clones, around 82% detected once. The clonotype was recovered from a man aged 50-59 years with active or convalescent COVID-19. Sequencing was carried out using peripheral blood. This chain connects TRBV12-3 or TRBV12-4 to TRBJ2-1; TRBD2 might be the D (5 bases). The CDR3 sequence: CASSERDEQFF. Written as DNA, the CDR3 is TGTGCCAGCAGTGAGAGGGATGAGCAGTTCTTC.